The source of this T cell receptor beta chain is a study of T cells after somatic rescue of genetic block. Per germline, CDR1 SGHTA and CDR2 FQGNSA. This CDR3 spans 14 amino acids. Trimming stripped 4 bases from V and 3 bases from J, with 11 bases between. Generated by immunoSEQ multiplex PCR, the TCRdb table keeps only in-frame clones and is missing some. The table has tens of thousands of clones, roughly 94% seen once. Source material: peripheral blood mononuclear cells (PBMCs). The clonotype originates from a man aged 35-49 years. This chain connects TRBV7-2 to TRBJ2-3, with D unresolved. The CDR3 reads CASSSIAETDTQYF. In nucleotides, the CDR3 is TGTGCCAGCAGCTCTATAGCAGAAACAGATACGCAGTATTTT.